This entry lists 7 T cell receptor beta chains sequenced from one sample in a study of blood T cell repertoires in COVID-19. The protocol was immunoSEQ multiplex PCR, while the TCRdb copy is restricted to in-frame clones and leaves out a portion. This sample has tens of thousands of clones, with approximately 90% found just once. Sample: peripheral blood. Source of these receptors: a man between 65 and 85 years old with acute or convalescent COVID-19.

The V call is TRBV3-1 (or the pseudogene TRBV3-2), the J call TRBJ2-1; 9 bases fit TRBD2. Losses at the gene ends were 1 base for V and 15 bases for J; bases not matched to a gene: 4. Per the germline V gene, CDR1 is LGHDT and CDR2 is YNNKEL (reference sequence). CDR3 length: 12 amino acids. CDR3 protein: CASSQGGLAPFF. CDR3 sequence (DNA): TGTGCCAGCAGCCAAGGGGGACTAGCCCCGTTCTTC.

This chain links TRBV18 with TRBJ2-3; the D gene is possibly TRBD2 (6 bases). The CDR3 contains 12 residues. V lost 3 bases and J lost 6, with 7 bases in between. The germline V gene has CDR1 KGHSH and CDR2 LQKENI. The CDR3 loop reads CASSPRGDTQYF. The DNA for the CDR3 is TGTGCCAGCTCACCTCGGGGGGATACGCAGTATTTT. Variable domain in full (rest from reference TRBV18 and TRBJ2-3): NAGVMQNPRHLVRRRGQEARLRCSPMKGHSHVYWYRQLPEEGLKFMVYLQKENIIDESGMPKERFSAEFPKEGPSILRIQQVVRGDSAAYFCASSPRGDTQYFGPGTRLTVL.

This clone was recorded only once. CDR3 protein: CASSPAGVGSYGYTF. The CDR3 DNA sequence: TGTGCCAGCAGCCCTGCAGGGGTAGGATCCTATGGCTACACCTTC. The V gene is TRBV7-8, the J gene TRBJ1-2; TRBD1 might be the D (6 bases). The CDR3 is 15 residues long. CDR1 SGHVS and CDR2 FQNEAQ come from the germline V gene. Trimming pared 5 bases from V and 4 bases from J, leaving 17 bases between.

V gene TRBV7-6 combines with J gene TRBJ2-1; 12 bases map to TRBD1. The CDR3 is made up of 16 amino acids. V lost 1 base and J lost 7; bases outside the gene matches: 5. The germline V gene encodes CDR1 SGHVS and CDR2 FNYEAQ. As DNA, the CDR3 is TGTGCCAGCAGCTTAGTTGGGACAGGGGGCCTTAATGAGCAGTTCTTC. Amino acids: CASSLVGTGGLNEQFF.

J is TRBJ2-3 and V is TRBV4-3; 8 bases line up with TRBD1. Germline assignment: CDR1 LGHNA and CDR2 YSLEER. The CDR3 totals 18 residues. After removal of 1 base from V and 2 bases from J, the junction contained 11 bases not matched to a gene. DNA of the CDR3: TGCGCCAGCAGCCAAGGGGGACAGGCTGGGACTCCCACAGATACGCAGTATTTT. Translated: CASSQGGQAGTPTDTQYF.

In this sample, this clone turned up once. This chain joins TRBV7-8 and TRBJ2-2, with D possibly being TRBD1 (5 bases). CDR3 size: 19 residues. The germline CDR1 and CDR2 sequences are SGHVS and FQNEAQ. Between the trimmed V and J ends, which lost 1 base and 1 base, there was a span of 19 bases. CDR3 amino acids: CASSLGQGRFQWNTGELFF. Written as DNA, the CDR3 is TGTGCCAGCAGCTTAGGGCAGGGAAGATTTCAGTGGAACACCGGGGAGCTGTTTTTT.

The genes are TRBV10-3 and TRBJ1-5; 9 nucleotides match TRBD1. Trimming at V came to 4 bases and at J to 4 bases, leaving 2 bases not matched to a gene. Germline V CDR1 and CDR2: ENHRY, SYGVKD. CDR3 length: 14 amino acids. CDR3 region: CAISGTGENQPQHF. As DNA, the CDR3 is TGTGCCATCAGTGGGACAGGGGAGAATCAGCCCCAGCATTTT.